Described below is a single TCR beta chain sequence and its context. Some clones are missing from TCRdb's copy, which holds only in-frame ones; the method was immunoSEQ multiplex PCR. The sample includes approximately 390,000 clones, 88% of them seen just once. This entry belongs to a study of blood T cell repertoires in COVID-19. Germline lookup yields CDR1 GTSNPN and CDR2 SVGIG (reference sequence). V lost 5 bases, J lost 4 bases, and 12 bases lay in between. The CDR3 runs to 13 residues. Sequencing was performed on PBMCs or T cells enriched from blood (not recorded which). The chain combines TRBV30 with TRBJ1-3, with D possibly TRBD1 on 6 matching bases. This clonotype was sampled from a woman aged 40 to 49 with acute COVID-19. The CDR3 loop is CAWHRDVGNTIYF. Written as DNA, the CDR3 is TGTGCCTGGCACAGGGACGTCGGAAACACCATATATTTT.